This T cell receptor beta chain stems from a study of shared clonotypes between healthy human individuals. The CDR3 runs to 16 residues. Germline lookup yields CDR1 SGDLS and CDR2 YYNGEE. V was trimmed by 2 bases and J by 0 bases, leaving 12 bases between them. Only in-frame clones appear in the TCRdb table, and some are missing; sequencing was by immunoSEQ multiplex PCR. The sample has more than 2 million clones, about 94% seen once. It was CD45RO-negative cells, positively selected for CCR7, that made up naive CD8 cells, with terminally differentiated effector memory CD45RA+ cells excluded. Each of the donors was a healthy adult who was HIV-negative and had not had a recent acute infection or vaccination.

The TCR was taken from a man aged 18 to 30 in good health. Some clones in this sample may be carry-over from other donors' samples. The chain links TRBV9 to TRBJ1-3; no clear D gene. Sample: naive CD8+ T cells from PBMCs. The CDR3 nucleotides are TGTGCCAGCAGCGTCGACGGTCCCGGCTCTGGAAACACCATATATTTT. Translated: CASSVDGPGSGNTIYF.